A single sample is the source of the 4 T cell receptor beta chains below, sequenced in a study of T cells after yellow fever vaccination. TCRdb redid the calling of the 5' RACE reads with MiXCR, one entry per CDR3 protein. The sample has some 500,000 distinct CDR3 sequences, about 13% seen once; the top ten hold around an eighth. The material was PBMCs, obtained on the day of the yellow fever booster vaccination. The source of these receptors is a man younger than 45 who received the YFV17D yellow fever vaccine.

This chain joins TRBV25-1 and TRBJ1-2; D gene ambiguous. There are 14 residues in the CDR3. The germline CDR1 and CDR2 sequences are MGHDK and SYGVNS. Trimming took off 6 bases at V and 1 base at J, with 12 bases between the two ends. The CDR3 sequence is CASSETLFNYGYTF. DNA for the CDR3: TGTGCCAGCAGCGAGACCTTATTTAACTATGGCTACACCTTC.

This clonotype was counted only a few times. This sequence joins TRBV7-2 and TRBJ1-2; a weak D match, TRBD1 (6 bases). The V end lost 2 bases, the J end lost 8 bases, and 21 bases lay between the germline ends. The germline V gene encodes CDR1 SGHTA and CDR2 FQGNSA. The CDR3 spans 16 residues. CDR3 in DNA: TGTGCCAGCAGCTTACCCCGGGGGGGCAGCCTCGGCGGCTACACCTTC. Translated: CASSLPRGGSLGGYTF.

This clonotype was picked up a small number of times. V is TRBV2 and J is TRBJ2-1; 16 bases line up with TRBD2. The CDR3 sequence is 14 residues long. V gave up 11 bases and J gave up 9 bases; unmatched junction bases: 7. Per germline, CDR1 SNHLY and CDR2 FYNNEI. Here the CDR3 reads CASSGLAGGVEQFF. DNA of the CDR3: TGTGCCTCCTCGGGACTAGCGGGAGGGGTTGAGCAGTTCTTC.

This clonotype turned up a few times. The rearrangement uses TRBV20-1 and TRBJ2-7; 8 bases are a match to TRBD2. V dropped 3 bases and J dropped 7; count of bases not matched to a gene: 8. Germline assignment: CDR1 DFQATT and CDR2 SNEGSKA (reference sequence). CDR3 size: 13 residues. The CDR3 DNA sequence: TGCAGTGCTAGTCCCGGGAGGGCCAATGAGCAGTACTTC. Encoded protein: CSASPGRANEQYF.